A single sample gave rise to the 18 T cell receptor beta chains below, sequenced in a study of memory CD4+ T cells and cytomegalovirus serostatus. TCRdb's table, derived via immunoSEQ multiplex PCR, lists solely in-frame clones and lacks some. This table holds some 67,000 clones, 75% to 80% found once. The sort gate was single viable CD3+CD4+CD8-CD45RO+ cells for memory CD4+ T cells. What was sequenced was memory CD4+ T cells from blood. The receptors originated from an adult in good health and CMV-seropositive.

This clone appeared a single time. V and J are TRBV7-3 and TRBJ1-2; tentative D call: TRBD1 (6 bases). V lost 4 bases, J lost 4 bases, and 10 bases lay in between. This CDR3 region has 13 residues. Germline loops: CDR1 SGHTA, CDR2 FQGTGA. The CDR3, as DNA: TGTGCCAGCAGCTCTACGACAGGCTATGGCTACACCTTC. Its translation: CASSSTTGYGYTF.

The chain employs TRBV19 and TRBJ2-1; TRBD1 matches at 8 bases. This CDR3 region has 14 residues. Germline CDR1 reads LNHDA; CDR2 reads SQIVND (reference sequence). Trimming took 6 bases from V and 5 from J; bases not matched to a gene: 6. The CDR3 DNA reads TGTGCCAGTAGGACGACAGGGGAGAACAATGAGCAGTTCTTC. Amino acids: CASRTTGENNEQFF.

This chain links TRBV5-1 with TRBJ1-4; the D gene is possibly TRBD1 (6 bases). Trimming stripped 3 bases from V and 2 bases from J, with 11 bases between. From germline, CDR1 is SGHRS and CDR2 YFSETQ. This CDR3 has 15 residues. DNA of the CDR3: TGCGCCAGCAGCTCAACAGGGTTCACTAATGAAAAACTGTTTTTT. Its translation: CASSSTGFTNEKLFF.

This clone was seen repeatedly, ten times or more. Other DNA sequences in the same sample also yield this CDR3. J is TRBJ2-7 and V is TRBV5-4; D gene ambiguous. The CDR3 consists of 15 residues. V lost 0 bases, J lost 0 bases, and 10 bases lay in between. Germline V gene data show CDR1 as SGHNT and CDR2 as YYREEE (reference sequence). The CDR3 sequence: CASSLELAGSYEQYF. In DNA form, the CDR3 reads TGTGCCAGCAGCTTGGAATTAGCTGGCTCCTACGAGCAGTACTTC.

The rearrangement joins TRBV10-3 to TRBJ2-1; 7 nucleotides agree with TRBD2. The CDR3 consists of 18 residues. The J segment lost 5 bases and the V segment lost 6 bases, leaving 19 bases of the junction unmatched. Per the germline V gene, CDR1 is ENHRY and CDR2 is SYGVKD. The CDR3 protein is CAIRTSASGTWADNEQFF. CDR3 nucleotide sequence: TGTGCCATCAGGACGTCGGCGAGCGGGACTTGGGCGGACAATGAGCAGTTCTTC.

The rearrangement links TRBV4-3 to TRBJ1-4; D is uncertain. Per germline, CDR1 LGHNA and CDR2 YSLEER. The CDR3 sequence is 14 residues long. V gave up 3 bases and J gave up 3 bases, with 8 bases separating them. The CDR3 region has the DNA TGCGCCAGCAGCCACGACACCTCTAATGAAAAACTGTTTTTT. Translated: CASSHDTSNEKLFF.

Note on this clone: The sample carries other DNA sequences with the same CDR3. The chain recombines TRBV30 with TRBJ1-5; D may be TRBD1 (5 bases). Germline V CDR1 and CDR2: GTSNPN, SVGIG (reference sequence). The V gene lost 0 bases and the J gene lost 1 base, with 10 bases spanning the gap. CDR3 length: 15 residues. CDR3 in DNA: TGTGCCTGGAGTGTGGGGGGAAACAGCAATCAGCCCCAGCATTTT. It specifies CAWSVGGNSNQPQHF.

This clone was observed once. The V and J genes are TRBV12-5 and TRBJ2-1; D unresolved. The CDR3 runs 11 residues. V shed 0 bases and J shed 10 bases, with 4 bases lying between them. Germline values: CDR1 LGHNT, CDR2 FRNRAP. CDR3 DNA sequence: TGTGCTAGTGGTTTGGTAGAGGAGCAGTTCTTC. Translated: CASGLVEEQFF. Variable domain in full (rest from reference TRBV12-5 and TRBJ2-1): DARVTQTPRHKVTEMGQEVTMRCQPILGHNTVFWYRQTMMQGLELLAYFRNRAPLDDSGMPKDRFSAEMPDATLATLKIQPSEPRDSAVYFCASGLVEEQFFGPGTRLTVL.

The CDR3 DNA is TGTGCCAGCAGTCGACCTAGCGGGAGGGCTCGCACAGATACGCAGTATTTT. It codes for CASSRPSGRARTDTQYF. This sequence joins TRBV28 and TRBJ2-3, with 12 bases fitting TRBD2. Germline-derived CDR1 and CDR2 are MDHEN and SYDVKM. The CDR3 loop spans 17 amino acids. Losses at the gene ends were 5 bases for V and 1 base for J; bases not matched to a gene: 7.

This sequence joins TRBV29-1 and TRBJ1-5; 8 nucleotides align to TRBD1. V was pared by 6 bases and J by 4 bases, with 5 bases of the junction left unmatched. The CDR3 has 13 amino acids. CDR1 and CDR2 from the germline V gene are SQVTM and ANQGSEA. CDR3 amino acids: CSVRDRGNQPQHF. CDR3 DNA sequence: TGCAGCGTGAGAGACAGGGGAAATCAGCCCCAGCATTTT.

This clone appeared a single time. The V gene is TRBV30, the J gene TRBJ1-1, with D uncertain. The CDR3 extends over 13 amino acids. Deletions cut 8 bases from V and 0 bases from J, with 13 bases between. Germline loops: CDR1 GTSNPN, CDR2 SVGIG (reference sequence). This CDR3 is CAQMGGLNTEAFF. The CDR3 DNA reads as TGTGCCCAGATGGGAGGGCTGAACACTGAAGCTTTCTTT.

The genes are TRBV6-6 and TRBJ2-2, with 9 bases identical to TRBD2. Unmatched junction bases numbered 6, after V lost 4 bases and J lost 6 bases. Germline V gene lookup returns CDR1 MNHNY and CDR2 SVGAGI (reference sequence). There are 15 residues in the CDR3. Written as DNA, the CDR3 is TGTGCCAGCAGTTCTCTTGGCGGGGGGGCCGGGGAGCTGTTTTTT. Protein: CASSSLGGGAGELFF.

The chain recombines TRBV7-2 with TRBJ1-1, with D unclear. The ends were cut back, 8 bases at V and 1 base at J, with 11 bases in the middle. Looked up from germline, CDR1 is SGHTA and CDR2 is FQGNSA. The CDR3 consists of 13 residues. The CDR3 loop is CASEATANTEAFF. The CDR3 nucleotides read TGTGCCAGCGAGGCCACAGCGAACACTGAAGCTTTCTTT.

The chain combines TRBV28 with TRBJ1-2, with 7 bases that match TRBD1. Losses at the gene ends were 7 bases for V and 4 bases for J; bases not matched to a gene: 6. The germline gives CDR1 MDHEN, CDR2 SYDVKM. The CDR3 spans 13 residues. CDR3 protein: CASTSGGVYGYTF. As DNA, the CDR3 is TGTGCCAGCACTTCAGGGGGAGTCTATGGCTACACCTTC.

This chain connects TRBV7-9 to TRBJ2-1; no clear D gene. The CDR3 spans 11 residues. V was clipped by 4 bases and J by 8 bases, with 6 bases between them. Germline V lookup: CDR1 SEHNR, CDR2 FQNEAQ (reference sequence). CDR3 region: CASSWIDEQFF. The CDR3 DNA is TGTGCCAGCAGCTGGATAGATGAGCAGTTCTTC.

The chain recombines TRBV7-9 with TRBJ2-3; tentatively, D is TRBD1 (6 bases). The CDR3 is made up of 14 amino acids. Germline CDR1 and CDR2: SEHNR and FQNEAQ (reference sequence). The ends were cut back, 2 bases at V and 6 bases at J, with 12 bases in the middle. CDR3 nucleotide sequence: TGTGCCAGCAGCTTACTGGACAGCGCGGATACGCAGTATTTT. Its translation: CASSLLDSADTQYF.

The rearrangement joins TRBV6-1 to TRBJ2-7, with a possible D match to TRBD2 (6 bases). Trimming pared 4 bases from V and 0 bases from J, leaving 13 bases between. The CDR3 totals 15 residues. The germline V gene encodes CDR1 MNHNS and CDR2 SASEGT. The CDR3 coding sequence is TGTGCCAGCAGTGGGGAGGTTGGGGACTCCTACGAGCAGTACTTC. It encodes CASSGEVGDSYEQYF.

The gene calls are TRBV19 and TRBJ1-2; no firm D call. The length of the CDR3 is 13 residues. Germline-derived CDR1 and CDR2 are LNHDA and SQIVND (reference sequence). V lost 6 bases to trimming and J lost 3 bases, with 11 bases between them. In DNA, the CDR3 is TGTGCCAGTAGCCCCGACGGATACTATGGCTACACCTTC. Residues: CASSPDGYYGYTF.